Following are 19 T cell receptor beta chains from one sample sequenced in a study of a mutant IDH1 vaccine in newly diagnosed glioma. Sequencing was performed with immunoSEQ multiplex PCR; in TCRdb, only in-frame clones are kept and a portion is missing. Altogether under 70,000 clones are present, about 80% being singletons, with the ten largest covering around 3.4%. The antigens these receptors bind are not known. Indicated time point: week 5, during vaccination. Doses consisted of 300 ug of mutant IDH1 20-mer peptide each, paired with topical imiquimod. The sequencing used PBMCs, collected from a glioma patient whose treatment included an IDH1 peptide vaccine. The source of these receptors is a young man with glioma.

This chain uses TRBV5-1 with TRBJ2-1; D unresolved. The CDR3 totals 11 residues. Germline CDR1 SGHRS, CDR2 YFSETQ. V was cut by 7 bases and J by 5 bases, with 7 bases left in between. Written as DNA, the CDR3 is TGCGCCAGCCGAGTTGACAATGAGCAGTTCTTC. As protein: CASRVDNEQFF.

The chain combines TRBV28 with TRBJ1-2; D is unclear. V was trimmed by 10 bases and J by 7 bases, leaving 13 bases between them. CDR3 length: 11 residues. From germline, CDR1 is MDHEN and CDR2 SYDVKM. CDR3: CATSVAGGYTF. The CDR3 DNA reads as TGTGCCACATCAGTCGCCGGTGGCTACACCTTC.

The chain carries TRBV6-5 and TRBJ1-2; D is unclear. CDR3 length: 14 amino acids. Trimming stripped 5 bases from V and 7 bases from J, with 17 bases between. The V gene's germline CDR1 is MNHEY and CDR2 SVGAGI. CDR3 in DNA: TGTGCCAGCAGTACGTTAGGGCAGCCCTCTGGCTACACCTTC. It translates to CASSTLGQPSGYTF.

The chain employs TRBV7-6 and TRBJ2-3; a possible D gene is TRBD2 (5 bases). V shed 4 bases and J shed 1 base, with 9 bases lying between them. The CDR3 runs to 14 residues. Germline CDR1 SGHVS, CDR2 FNYEAQ. The CDR3 DNA reads as TGTGCCAGCAGCTCTGACGGGGGCACAGATACGCAGTATTTT. It encodes CASSSDGGTDTQYF.

The rearrangement links TRBV4-1 to TRBJ2-2, with D hard to call. CDR1 and CDR2 (germline): MGHRA, YSYEKL. The CDR3 is 17 residues long. The ends were cut back, 3 bases at V and 2 bases at J, with 16 bases in the middle. For the CDR3, the DNA is TGCGCCAGCAGCCAGGCGTCGGCGCGGATTAACACCGGGGAGCTGTTTTTT. Translated: CASSQASARINTGELFF.

The chain employs TRBV12-5 and TRBJ2-7, with 10 bases that match TRBD1. Germline V gene sequence: CDR1 LGHNT, CDR2 FRNRAP. Trimming at V came to 2 bases and at J to 5 bases, leaving 6 bases not matched to a gene. The CDR3 loop spans 15 amino acids. CDR3 DNA: TGTGCTAGTGGTTTGTTCCCGACAGGGGGCGACGAGCAGTACTTC. It translates to CASGLFPTGGDEQYF.

CDR3 region: CASSSLGAQETQYF. CDR3 nucleotides: TGTGCCAGCTCATCCTTAGGGGCCCAAGAGACCCAGTACTTC. The chain uses TRBV18 and TRBJ2-5; possible D gene TRBD1, 5 bases. V was pared by 5 bases and J by 1 base, with 11 bases between. CDR1 KGHSH and CDR2 LQKENI come from the germline V gene. This CDR3 has 14 residues.

The chain joins TRBV27 to TRBJ1-4; TRBD1 matches 9 bases. This CDR3 has 14 residues. The ends lost 5 bases at V and 8 bases at J; junction bases unmatched: 6. In germline, CDR1 is MNHEY, CDR2 SMNVEV (reference sequence). CDR3 residues: CASSVGQGGEKLFF. For the CDR3, the DNA is TGTGCCAGCAGTGTGGGACAGGGTGGGGAAAAACTGTTTTTT.

This chain connects TRBV19 to TRBJ1-5; D gene unclear. V was cut by 3 bases and J by 4 bases, with 7 bases left in between. This CDR3 has 13 amino acids. Per the germline V gene, CDR1 is LNHDA and CDR2 is SQIVND (reference sequence). The CDR3 sequence is CASSIWSNQPQHF. The CDR3 region has the DNA TGTGCCAGTAGTATCTGGTCAAATCAGCCCCAGCATTTT. The variable domain in full, with the rest retrieved from reference TRBV19 and TRBJ1-5, is DGGITQSPKYLFRKEGQNVTLSCEQNLNHDAMYWYRQDPGQGLRLIYYSQIVNDFQKGDIAEGYSVSREKKESFPLTVTSAQKNPTAFYLCASSIWSNQPQHFGDGTRLSIL.

The J gene is TRBJ2-1, the V gene TRBV15; D gene ambiguous. The CDR3 runs 12 residues. With 4 bases removed from V and 5 bases from J, the gap between germline ends came to 6 bases. Germline assignment: CDR1 LNHNV and CDR2 YYDKDF (reference sequence). The CDR3 spells CATSIDDNEQFF. The CDR3, as DNA: TGTGCCACCAGCATAGACGACAATGAGCAGTTCTTC.

The chain employs TRBV11-2 and TRBJ2-7, with TRBD1 matching over 7 bases. The CDR3 loop spans 16 amino acids. CDR1 and CDR2 from the germline V gene are SGHAT and FQNNGV. V gave up 0 bases and J gave up 2 bases; unmatched junction bases: 7. CDR3 coding DNA: TGTGCCAGCAGCTTAGATCTCGGGCAGGGGGCCTACGAGCAGTACTTC. Translating it yields CASSLDLGQGAYEQYF.

J is TRBJ1-2 and V is TRBV27; TRBD1 is a possible D gene (5 bases). This CDR3 has 14 amino acids. V lost 1 base and J lost 4, with 10 bases in between. CDR1 is MNHEY and CDR2 is SMNVEV in the germline V gene (reference sequence). CDR3 nucleotides: TGTGCCAGCAGTTTATTTGTAGGGGTCTATGGCTACACCTTC. Translation: CASSLFVGVYGYTF.

This sequence joins TRBV28 and TRBJ2-2; TRBD1 aligns across 7 bases. CDR1 is MDHEN and CDR2 is SYDVKM in the germline V gene. The CDR3 extends over 14 amino acids. The junction had 8 bases not matched to a gene; V was cut back by 7 bases and J by 6 bases. CDR3 DNA sequence: TGTGCCAGCATCGGGGACAGACATTCCGGGGAGCTGTTTTTT. It encodes CASIGDRHSGELFF. The full variable domain, completed using reference TRBV28 and TRBJ2-2, is DVKVTQSSRYLVKRTGEKVFLECVQDMDHENMFWYRQDPGLGLRLIYFSYDVKMKEKGDIPEGYSVSREKKERFSLILESASTNQTSMYLCASIGDRHSGELFFGEGSRLTVL.

This rearrangement joins TRBV27 to TRBJ2-1, with D possibly TRBD2 on 6 matching bases. Germline values: CDR1 MNHEY, CDR2 SMNVEV (reference sequence). The CDR3 length is 14 residues. Trimming removed 6 bases from V and 10 bases from J, with 19 bases in between. The CDR3 coding sequence is TGTGCCAGCAGCCTGGGGGGAGATTTAGGGGAGCAGTTCTTC. Translation gives CASSLGGDLGEQFF.

This chain joins TRBV18 and TRBJ1-1; D is uncertain. Trimming cost V 0 bases and J 5 bases, with 10 bases left between them. Germline V gene lookup returns CDR1 KGHSH and CDR2 LQKENI. This CDR3 is built from 14 residues. In DNA, the CDR3 is TGTGCCAGCTCACCACCCGGGGTAGTTACTGAAGCTTTCTTT. Translation: CASSPPGVVTEAFF.

The J gene is TRBJ2-3, the V gene TRBV14, with TRBD2 matching 9 bases. This CDR3 is built from 17 residues. Germline lookup yields CDR1 SGHDN and CDR2 FVKESK. Germline trimming cut 3 bases from V and 8 bases from J; bases unmatched to any gene: 15. Written as DNA, the CDR3 is TGTGCCAGCAGCCAGGGACATGCGGGGGGGCCTCAAGGTACGCAGTATTTT. Its protein is CASSQGHAGGPQGTQYF.

The CDR3 region has the DNA TGTGCCATCAGTGAGCTAAAACAGGGCTACGAGCAGTACTTC. This codes for CAISELKQGYEQYF. This chain uses TRBV10-3 with TRBJ2-7; tentative D call: TRBD1 (6 bases). The CDR3 has 14 residues. Trimming took 2 bases from V and 3 from J, leaving 11 bases between them. Germline values: CDR1 ENHRY, CDR2 SYGVKD.

The chain joins TRBV18 to TRBJ2-5; 10 bases line up with TRBD1. Germline trimming cut 3 bases from V and 5 bases from J; bases unmatched to any gene: 15. Germline loops: CDR1 KGHSH, CDR2 LQKENI. This CDR3 region has 18 residues. CDR3 loop: CASSPPISRQGARETQYF. The CDR3 region has the DNA TGTGCCAGCTCACCTCCCATCTCAAGACAGGGGGCTAGGGAGACCCAGTACTTC.

The CDR3 reads CAWRVFGGGASEQFF. CDR3 DNA sequence: TGTGCCTGGAGGGTATTTGGCGGGGGGGCCTCGGAGCAGTTCTTC. The chain employs TRBV30 and TRBJ2-1; 9 bases fit TRBD2. V lost 3 bases and J lost 10; bases outside the gene matches: 13. The V gene's germline CDR1 is GTSNPN and CDR2 SVGIG (reference sequence). This CDR3 is built from 15 residues.